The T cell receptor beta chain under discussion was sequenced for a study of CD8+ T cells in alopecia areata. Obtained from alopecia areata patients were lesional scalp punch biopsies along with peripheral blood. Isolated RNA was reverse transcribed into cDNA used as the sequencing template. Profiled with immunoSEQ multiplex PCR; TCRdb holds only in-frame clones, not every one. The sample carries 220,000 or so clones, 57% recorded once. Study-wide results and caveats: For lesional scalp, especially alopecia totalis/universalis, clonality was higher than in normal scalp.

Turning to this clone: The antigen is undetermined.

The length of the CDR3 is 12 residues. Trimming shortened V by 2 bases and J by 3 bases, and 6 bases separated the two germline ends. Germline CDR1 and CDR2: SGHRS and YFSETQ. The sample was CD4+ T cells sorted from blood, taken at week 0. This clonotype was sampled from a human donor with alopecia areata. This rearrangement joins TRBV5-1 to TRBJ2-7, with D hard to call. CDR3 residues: CASSFVGYEQYF. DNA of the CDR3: TGCGCCAGCAGCTTTGTGGGCTACGAGCAGTACTTC.